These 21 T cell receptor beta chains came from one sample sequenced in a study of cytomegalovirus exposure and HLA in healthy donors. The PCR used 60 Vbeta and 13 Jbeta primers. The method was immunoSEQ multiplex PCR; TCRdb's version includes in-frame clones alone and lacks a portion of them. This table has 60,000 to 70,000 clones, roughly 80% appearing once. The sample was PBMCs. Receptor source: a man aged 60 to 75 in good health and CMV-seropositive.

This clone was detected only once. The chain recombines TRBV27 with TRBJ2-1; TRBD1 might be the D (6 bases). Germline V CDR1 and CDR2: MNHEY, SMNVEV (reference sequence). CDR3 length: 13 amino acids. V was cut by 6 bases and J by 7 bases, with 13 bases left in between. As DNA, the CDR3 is TGTGCCAGCAGCCCGGACAGCCTAAATGAGCAGTTCTTC. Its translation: CASSPDSLNEQFF.

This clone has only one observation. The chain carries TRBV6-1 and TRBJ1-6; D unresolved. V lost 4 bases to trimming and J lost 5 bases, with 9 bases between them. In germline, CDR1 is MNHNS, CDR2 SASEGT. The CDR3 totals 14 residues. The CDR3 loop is CASSAYRNNSPLHF. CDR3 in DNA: TGTGCCAGCAGTGCCTACAGAAATAATTCACCCCTCCACTTT.

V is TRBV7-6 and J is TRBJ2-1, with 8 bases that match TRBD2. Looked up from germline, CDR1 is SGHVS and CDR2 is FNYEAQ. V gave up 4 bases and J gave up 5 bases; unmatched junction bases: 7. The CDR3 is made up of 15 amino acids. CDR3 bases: TGTGCCAGCAGCTCTCTAGCGGGCCCAGACAATGAGCAGTTCTTC. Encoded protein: CASSSLAGPDNEQFF.

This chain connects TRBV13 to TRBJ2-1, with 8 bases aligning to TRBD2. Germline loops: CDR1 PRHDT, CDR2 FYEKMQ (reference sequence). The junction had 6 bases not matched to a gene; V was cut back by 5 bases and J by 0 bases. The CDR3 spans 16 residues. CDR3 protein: CASSREGLPSYNEQFF. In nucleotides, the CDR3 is TGTGCCAGCAGCCGGGAGGGACTTCCCTCCTACAATGAGCAGTTCTTC.

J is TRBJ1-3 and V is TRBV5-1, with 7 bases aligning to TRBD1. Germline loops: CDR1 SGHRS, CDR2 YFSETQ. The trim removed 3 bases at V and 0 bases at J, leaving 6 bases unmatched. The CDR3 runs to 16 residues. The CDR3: CASSSGDSFSGNTIYF. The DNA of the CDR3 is TGCGCCAGCAGCTCTGGGGACAGCTTCTCTGGAAACACCATATATTTT.

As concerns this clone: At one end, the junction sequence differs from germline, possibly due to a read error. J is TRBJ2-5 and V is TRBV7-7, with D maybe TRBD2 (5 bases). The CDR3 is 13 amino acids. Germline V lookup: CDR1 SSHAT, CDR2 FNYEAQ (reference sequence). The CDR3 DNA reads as TGTGCTAGCAGCCGGGGTTCTCAAGAGACCCAGTACTTC. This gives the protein CASSRGSQETQYF.

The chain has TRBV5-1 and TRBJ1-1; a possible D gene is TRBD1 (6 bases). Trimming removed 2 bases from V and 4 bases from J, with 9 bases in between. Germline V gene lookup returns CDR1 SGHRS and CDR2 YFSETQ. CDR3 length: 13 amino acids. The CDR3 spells CASSFTGITEAFF. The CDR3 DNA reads TGCGCCAGCAGCTTTACAGGGATCACTGAAGCTTTCTTT. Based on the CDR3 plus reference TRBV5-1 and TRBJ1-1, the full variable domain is KAGVTQTPRYLIKTRGQQVTLSCSPISGHRSVSWYQQTPGQGLQFLFEYFSETQRNKGNFPGRFSGRQFSNSRSEMNVSTLELGDSALYLCASSFTGITEAFFGQGTRLTVV.

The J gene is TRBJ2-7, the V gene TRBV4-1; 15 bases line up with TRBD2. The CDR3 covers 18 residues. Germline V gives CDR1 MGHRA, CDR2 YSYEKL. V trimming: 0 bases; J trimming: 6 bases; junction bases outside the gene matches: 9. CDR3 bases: TGCGCCAGCAGCCAAGAGGCTTGGACTAGCGGGAGGGGGGTCGAGCAGTACTTC. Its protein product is CASSQEAWTSGRGVEQYF.

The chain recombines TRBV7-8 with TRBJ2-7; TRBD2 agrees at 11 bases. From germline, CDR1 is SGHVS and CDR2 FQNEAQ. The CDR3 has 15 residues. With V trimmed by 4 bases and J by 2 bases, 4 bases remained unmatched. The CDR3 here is CASSYTSGSPYEQYF. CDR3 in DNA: TGTGCCAGCAGCTACACTAGCGGGAGCCCCTACGAGCAGTACTTC. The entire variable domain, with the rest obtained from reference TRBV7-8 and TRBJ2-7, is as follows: GAGVSQSPRYKVAKRGQDVALRCDPISGHVSLFWYQQALGQGPEFLTYFQNEAQLDKSGLPSDRFFAERPEGSVSTLKIQRTQQEDSAVYLCASSYTSGSPYEQYFGPGTRLTVT.

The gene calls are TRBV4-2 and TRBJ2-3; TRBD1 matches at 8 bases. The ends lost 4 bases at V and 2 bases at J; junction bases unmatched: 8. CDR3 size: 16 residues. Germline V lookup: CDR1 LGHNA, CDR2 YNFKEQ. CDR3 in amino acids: CASSPQGGGITDTQYF. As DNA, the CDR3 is TGTGCCAGCAGCCCACAGGGGGGAGGAATCACAGATACGCAGTATTTT.

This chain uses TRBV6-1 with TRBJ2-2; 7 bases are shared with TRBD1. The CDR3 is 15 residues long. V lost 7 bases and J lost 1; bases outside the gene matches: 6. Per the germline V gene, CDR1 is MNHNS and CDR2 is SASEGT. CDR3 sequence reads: CASIIGQVNTGELFF. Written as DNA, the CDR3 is TGTGCCAGCATTATTGGACAGGTGAACACCGGGGAGCTGTTTTTT.

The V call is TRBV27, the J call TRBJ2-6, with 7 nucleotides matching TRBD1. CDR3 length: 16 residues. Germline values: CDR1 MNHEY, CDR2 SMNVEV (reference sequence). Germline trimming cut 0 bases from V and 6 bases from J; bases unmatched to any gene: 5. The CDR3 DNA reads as TGTGCCAGCAGTTTATCCCGGACAGGCACGGCCAACGTCCTGACTTTC. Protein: CASSLSRTGTANVLTF.

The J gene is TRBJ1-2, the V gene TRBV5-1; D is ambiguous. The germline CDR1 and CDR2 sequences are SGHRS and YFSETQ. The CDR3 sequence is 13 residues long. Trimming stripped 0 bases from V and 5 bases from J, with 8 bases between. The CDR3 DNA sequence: TGCGCCAGCAGCTTGGGAATGGAGTATGGCTACACCTTC. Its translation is CASSLGMEYGYTF.

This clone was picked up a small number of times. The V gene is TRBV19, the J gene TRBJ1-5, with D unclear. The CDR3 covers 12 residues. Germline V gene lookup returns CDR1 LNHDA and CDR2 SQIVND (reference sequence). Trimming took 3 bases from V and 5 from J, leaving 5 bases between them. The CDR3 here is CASSIGDQPQHF. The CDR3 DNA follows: TGTGCCAGTAGTATCGGGGATCAGCCCCAGCATTTT.

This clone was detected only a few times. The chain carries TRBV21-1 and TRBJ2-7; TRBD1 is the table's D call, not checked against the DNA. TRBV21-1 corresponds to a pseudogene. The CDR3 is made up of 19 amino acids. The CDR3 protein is CASSGGQGAKVLPSYEQYF. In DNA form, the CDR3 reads TGTGCCAGCAGCGGGGGACAGGGGGCTAAGGTCCTCCCCTCCTACGAGCAGTACTTC.

CDR3 in DNA: TGTGCCAGCAGTGAACGCAGGGGGTTGTTCCCAGATACGCAGTATTTT. It codes for CASSERRGLFPDTQYF. The rearrangement joins TRBV2 to TRBJ2-3, with 7 nucleotides matching TRBD1. This CDR3 has 16 amino acids. The V and J ends lost 2 bases and 4 bases, in that order; junction bases with no gene match: 9. Germline-derived CDR1 and CDR2 are SNHLY and FYNNEI.

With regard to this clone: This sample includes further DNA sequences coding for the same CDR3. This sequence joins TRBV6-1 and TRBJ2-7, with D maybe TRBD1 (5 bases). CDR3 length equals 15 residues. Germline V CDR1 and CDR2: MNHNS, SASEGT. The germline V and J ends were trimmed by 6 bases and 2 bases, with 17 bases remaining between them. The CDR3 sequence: CASRKPGSPPYEQYF. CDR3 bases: TGTGCCAGCAGGAAACCAGGGTCCCCCCCCTACGAGCAGTACTTC.

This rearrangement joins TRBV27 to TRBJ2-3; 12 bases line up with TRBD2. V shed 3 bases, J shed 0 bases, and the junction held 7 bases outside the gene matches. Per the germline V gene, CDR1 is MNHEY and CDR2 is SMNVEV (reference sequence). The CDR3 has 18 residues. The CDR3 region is CASSFGTSGPPSTDTQYF. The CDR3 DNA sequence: TGTGCCAGCAGTTTCGGGACTAGCGGGCCCCCTAGCACAGATACGCAGTATTTT.

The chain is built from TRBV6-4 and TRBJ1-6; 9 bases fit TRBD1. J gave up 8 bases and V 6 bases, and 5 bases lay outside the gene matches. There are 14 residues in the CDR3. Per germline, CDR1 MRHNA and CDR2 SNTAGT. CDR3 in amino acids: CASSPTGGDSPLHF. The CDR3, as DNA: TGTGCCAGCAGCCCGACAGGGGGGGATTCACCCCTCCACTTT.

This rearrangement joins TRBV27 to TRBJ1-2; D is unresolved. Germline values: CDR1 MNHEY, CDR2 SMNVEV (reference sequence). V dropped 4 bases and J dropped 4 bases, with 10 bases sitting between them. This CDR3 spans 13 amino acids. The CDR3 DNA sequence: TGTGCCAGCAGTTCCAACAACGCCTATGGCTACACCTTC. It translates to CASSSNNAYGYTF.

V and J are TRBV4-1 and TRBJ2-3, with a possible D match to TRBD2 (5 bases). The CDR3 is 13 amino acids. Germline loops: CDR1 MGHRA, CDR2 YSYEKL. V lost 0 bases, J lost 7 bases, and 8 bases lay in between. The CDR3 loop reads CASSQDGVNTQYF. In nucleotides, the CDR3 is TGCGCCAGCAGCCAAGACGGGGTAAATACGCAGTATTTT.